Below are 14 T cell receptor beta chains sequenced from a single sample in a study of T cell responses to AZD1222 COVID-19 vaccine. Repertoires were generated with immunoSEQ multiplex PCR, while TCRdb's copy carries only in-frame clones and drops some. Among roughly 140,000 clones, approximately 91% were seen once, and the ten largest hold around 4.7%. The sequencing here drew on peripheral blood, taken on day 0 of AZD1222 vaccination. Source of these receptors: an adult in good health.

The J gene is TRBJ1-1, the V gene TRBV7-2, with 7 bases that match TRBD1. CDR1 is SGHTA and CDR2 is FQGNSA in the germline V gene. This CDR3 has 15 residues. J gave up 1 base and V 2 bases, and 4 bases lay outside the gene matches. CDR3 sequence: CASSLRGPRNTEAFF. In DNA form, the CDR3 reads TGTGCCAGCAGCTTAAGGGGGCCGAGGAACACTGAAGCTTTCTTT.

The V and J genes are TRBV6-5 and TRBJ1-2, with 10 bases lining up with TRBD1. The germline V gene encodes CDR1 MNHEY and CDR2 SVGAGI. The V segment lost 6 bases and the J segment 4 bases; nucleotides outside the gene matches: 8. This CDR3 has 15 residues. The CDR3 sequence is CASSPTGGLVYGYTF. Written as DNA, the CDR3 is TGTGCCAGCAGCCCGACAGGGGGCCTGGTCTATGGCTACACCTTC.

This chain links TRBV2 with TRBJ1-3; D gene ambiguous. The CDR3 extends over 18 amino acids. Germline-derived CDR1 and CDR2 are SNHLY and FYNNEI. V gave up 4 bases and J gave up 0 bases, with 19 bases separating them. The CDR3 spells CASSASSQWRDSGNTIYF. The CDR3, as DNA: TGTGCCAGCAGTGCCTCCTCTCAGTGGCGCGACTCTGGAAACACCATATATTTT.

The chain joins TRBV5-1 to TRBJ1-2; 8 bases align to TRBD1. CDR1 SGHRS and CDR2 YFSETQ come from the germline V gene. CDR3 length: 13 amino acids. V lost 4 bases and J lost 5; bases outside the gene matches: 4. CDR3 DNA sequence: TGCGCCAGCAGCCCAGGGACAGGTTATGGCTACACCTTC. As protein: CASSPGTGYGYTF.

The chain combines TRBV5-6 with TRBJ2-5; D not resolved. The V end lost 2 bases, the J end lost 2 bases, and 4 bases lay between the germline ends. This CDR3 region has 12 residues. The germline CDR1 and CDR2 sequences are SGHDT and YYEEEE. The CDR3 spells CASSFQQETQYF. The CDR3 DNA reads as TGTGCCAGCAGCTTTCAACAAGAGACCCAGTACTTC.

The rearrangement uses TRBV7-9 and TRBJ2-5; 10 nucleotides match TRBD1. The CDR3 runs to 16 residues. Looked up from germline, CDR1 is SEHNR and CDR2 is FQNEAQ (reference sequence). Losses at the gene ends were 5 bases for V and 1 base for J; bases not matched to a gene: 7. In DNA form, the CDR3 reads TGTGCCAGCAGCGACCGGGACAGGGGACCCCAAGAGACCCAGTACTTC. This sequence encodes CASSDRDRGPQETQYF. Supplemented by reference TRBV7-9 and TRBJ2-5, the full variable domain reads DTGVSQNPRHKITKRGQNVTFRCDPISEHNRLYWYRQTLGQGPEFLTYFQNEAQLEKSRLLSDRFSAERPKGSFSTLEIQRTEQGDSAMYLCASSDRDRGPQETQYFGPGTRLLVL.

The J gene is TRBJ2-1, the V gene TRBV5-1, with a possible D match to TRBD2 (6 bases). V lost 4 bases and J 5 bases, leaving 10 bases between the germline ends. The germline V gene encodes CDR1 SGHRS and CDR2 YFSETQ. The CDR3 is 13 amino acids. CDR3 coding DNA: TGCGCCAGCAGCCGGACTATTCACAATGAGCAGTTCTTC. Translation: CASSRTIHNEQFF.

The CDR3 sequence is CASKRTGGNTEAFF. CDR3 sequence (DNA): TGTGCCAGTAAACGGACAGGGGGGAACACTGAAGCTTTCTTT. The rearrangement joins TRBV19 to TRBJ1-1; 10 bases line up with TRBD1. CDR1 and CDR2 (germline): LNHDA, SQIVND (reference sequence). The CDR3 contains 14 residues. V was clipped by 7 bases and J by 1 base; unmatched bases: 3.

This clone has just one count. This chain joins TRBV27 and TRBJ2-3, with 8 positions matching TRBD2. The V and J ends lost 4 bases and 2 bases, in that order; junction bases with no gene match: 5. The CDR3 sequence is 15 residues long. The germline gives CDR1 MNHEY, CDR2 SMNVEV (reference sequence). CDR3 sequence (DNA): TGTGCCAGCAGTTGGGGACTAGAAACCACAGATACGCAGTATTTT. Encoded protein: CASSWGLETTDTQYF.

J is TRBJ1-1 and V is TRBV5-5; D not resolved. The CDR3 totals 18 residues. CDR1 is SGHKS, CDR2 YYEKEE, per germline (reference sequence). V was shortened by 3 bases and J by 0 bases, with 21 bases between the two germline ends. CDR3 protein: CASSSNPSRAPMNTEAFF. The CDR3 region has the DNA TGTGCCAGCAGCTCTAACCCCTCAAGGGCTCCCATGAACACTGAAGCTTTCTTT.

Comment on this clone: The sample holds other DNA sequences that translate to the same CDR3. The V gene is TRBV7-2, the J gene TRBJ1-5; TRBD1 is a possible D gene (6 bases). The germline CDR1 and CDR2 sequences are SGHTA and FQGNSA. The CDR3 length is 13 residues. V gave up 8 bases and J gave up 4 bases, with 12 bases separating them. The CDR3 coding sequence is TGTGCCAGCTCGGTCAGGGGAAATCAGCCCCAGCATTTT. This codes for CASSVRGNQPQHF. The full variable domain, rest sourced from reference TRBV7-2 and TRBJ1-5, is GAGVSQSPSNKVTEKGKDVELRCDPISGHTALYWYRQSLGQGLEFLIYFQGNSAPDKSGLPSDRFSAERTGGSVSTLTIQRTQQEDSAVYLCASSVRGNQPQHFGDGTRLSIL.

The CDR3 region is CASSLVFGRVGSYNSPLHF. In DNA form, the CDR3 reads TGTGCCAGCAGTTTAGTATTCGGCAGGGTGGGATCCTATAATTCACCCCTCCACTTT. The rearrangement joins TRBV27 to TRBJ1-6; tentative D call: TRBD1 (5 bases). V was clipped by 2 bases and J by 1 base, with 18 bases between them. The CDR3 has 19 amino acids. Germline V CDR1 and CDR2: MNHEY, SMNVEV (reference sequence).

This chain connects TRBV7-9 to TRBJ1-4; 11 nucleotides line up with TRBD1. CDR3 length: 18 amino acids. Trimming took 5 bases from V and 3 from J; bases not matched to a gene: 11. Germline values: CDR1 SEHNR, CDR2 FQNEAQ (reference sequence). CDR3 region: CASSHRDRGRLANEKLFF. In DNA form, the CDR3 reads TGTGCCAGCAGCCACCGGGACAGGGGGAGATTGGCTAATGAAAAACTGTTTTTT.

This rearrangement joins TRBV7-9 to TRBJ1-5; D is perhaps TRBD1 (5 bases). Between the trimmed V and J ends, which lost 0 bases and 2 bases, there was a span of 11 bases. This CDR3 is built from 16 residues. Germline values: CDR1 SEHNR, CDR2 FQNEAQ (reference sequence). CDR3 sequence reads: CASSLAGGMGNQPQHF. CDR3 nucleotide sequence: TGTGCCAGCAGCTTAGCTGGGGGAATGGGCAATCAGCCCCAGCATTTT.